Listed below are T cell receptor beta chains from one sample, sequenced in a study of cytomegalovirus exposure and HLA in healthy donors. The repertoire was sequenced with immunoSEQ multiplex PCR; TCRdb's copy has only in-frame clones and lacks some. The sample has hundreds of thousands of clones; roughly 90% are singletons. Sequenced input: PBMCs. Receptors originate from a young woman in good health and CMV-seronegative. Both conserved end residues are part of each CDR3. A D gene is named only where the DNA matches it firmly. A row's size may be missing; if present it is once, few, many or a size class.

j_gene: TRBJ2-1
abundance: .
v_gene: TRBV7-2
d_gene: .
CDR3aa: CASSFDQGREQFF
CDR3nt: TGTGCCAGCAGCTTTGATCAGGGCCGGGAGCAGTTCTTC

j_gene: TRBJ1-5
abundance: once
v_gene: TRBV27
d_gene: .
CDR3aa: CASSLSRNQPQHF
CDR3nt: TGTGCCAGCAGTTTAAGTCGGAATCAGCCCCAGCATTTT

j_gene: TRBJ2-2
abundance: .
v_gene: TRBV25-1
d_gene: TRBD1
CDR3aa: CASSLHGTGNTGELFF
CDR3nt: TGTGCCAGCAGTCTCCACGGGACAGGGAACACCGGGGAGCTGTTTTTT

j_gene: TRBJ2-7
abundance: once
v_gene: TRBV11-2
d_gene: TRBD2
CDR3aa: CASSLGRGYEQYF
CDR3nt: TGTGCCAGCAGCTTGGGGAGGGGATACGAGCAGTACTTC

j_gene: TRBJ1-6
abundance: few
v_gene: TRBV6-6
d_gene: .
CDR3aa: CASSYRTASYNSPLHF
CDR3nt: TGTGCCAGCAGTTACAGGACAGCTTCCTATAATTCACCCCTCCACTTT

j_gene: TRBJ2-3
abundance: .
v_gene: TRBV18
d_gene: .
CDR3aa: CASSRFSAGDTDTQYF
CDR3nt: TGTGCCAGCTCAAGGTTTTCGGCAGGGGACACAGATACGCAGTATTTT

j_gene: TRBJ1-2
abundance: .
v_gene: TRBV27
d_gene: .
CDR3aa: CASSLQGLGGYTF
CDR3nt: TGTGCCAGCAGTTTACAGGGGTTAGGTGGCTACACCTTC

j_gene: TRBJ2-7
abundance: .
v_gene: TRBV20-1
d_gene: .
CDR3aa: CSVTREQYF
CDR3nt: TGCAGTGTGACTCGCGAGCAGTACTTC

j_gene: TRBJ2-1
abundance: .
v_gene: TRBV14
d_gene: TRBD2
CDR3aa: CASSQYPYRLAGSYNEQFF
CDR3nt: TGTGCCAGCAGCCAGTATCCGTACCGACTAGCGGGATCCTACAATGAGCAGTTCTTC

j_gene: TRBJ1-1
abundance: .
v_gene: TRBV5-1
d_gene: .
CDR3aa: CASRLRYEGNTEAFF
CDR3nt: TGCGCCAGCAGGCTGCGGTACGAGGGAAACACTGAAGCTTTCTTT

j_gene: TRBJ2-1
abundance: .
v_gene: TRBV5-1
d_gene: TRBD2
CDR3aa: CASNVGRDNEQFF
CDR3nt: TGCGCCAGCAACGTCGGGAGGGACAATGAGCAGTTCTTC

j_gene: TRBJ1-2
abundance: .
v_gene: TRBV19
d_gene: .
CDR3aa: CASRDRQYGYTF
CDR3nt: TGTGCCAGTAGGGACAGACAATATGGCTACACCTTC

j_gene: TRBJ2-5
abundance: .
v_gene: TRBV29-1
d_gene: .
CDR3aa: CSKGGQYF
CDR3nt: TGCAGCAAAGGGGGCCAGTACTTC

j_gene: TRBJ2-5
abundance: .
v_gene: TRBV28
d_gene: TRBD2
CDR3aa: CASSLLAGGPQTQYF
CDR3nt: TGTGCCAGCAGTTTACTAGCGGGAGGGCCACAGACCCAGTACTTC

j_gene: TRBJ2-7
abundance: .
v_gene: TRBV19
d_gene: .
CDR3aa: CASSVRGSPSYEQYF
CDR3nt: TGTGCCAGTAGTGTCCGGGGGTCCCCCTCCTACGAGCAGTACTTC

j_gene: TRBJ2-1
abundance: .
v_gene: TRBV12-5
d_gene: .
CDR3aa: CASGLVPGNEQFF
CDR3nt: TGTGCTAGTGGTTTGGTCCCAGGGAATGAGCAGTTCTTC

j_gene: TRBJ1-2
abundance: .
v_gene: TRBV4-1
d_gene: .
CDR3aa: CASSPRGLILYGYTF
CDR3nt: TGCGCCAGCAGCCCCCGGGGTTTGATCCTCTATGGCTACACCTTC

j_gene: TRBJ1-3
abundance: .
v_gene: TRBV7-9
d_gene: TRBD1
CDR3aa: CASSPDRVGNTIYF
CDR3nt: TGTGCCAGCAGCCCGGACAGGGTAGGAAACACCATATATTTT

j_gene: TRBJ2-7
abundance: .
v_gene: TRBV6-6
d_gene: .
CDR3aa: CASSREQGPYEQYF
CDR3nt: TGTGCCAGCAGTAGGGAACAGGGACCCTACGAGCAGTACTTC

j_gene: TRBJ1-2
abundance: few
v_gene: TRBV4-1
d_gene: .
CDR3aa: CASSLQHPSNYGYTF
CDR3nt: TGCGCCAGCAGCCTCCAACACCCTTCTAACTATGGCTACACCTTC

j_gene: TRBJ1-1
abundance: .
v_gene: TRBV10-3
d_gene: TRBD1
CDR3aa: CAIRQGSNTEAFF
CDR3nt: TGTGCCATTAGACAGGGATCGAACACTGAAGCTTTCTTT

j_gene: TRBJ2-1
abundance: .
v_gene: TRBV11-1
d_gene: TRBD2
CDR3aa: CASSRLGTSGYNEQFF
CDR3nt: TGTGCCAGCAGCCGGTTGGGGACTAGCGGCTACAATGAGCAGTTCTTC

j_gene: TRBJ1-5
abundance: .
v_gene: TRBV27
d_gene: TRBD1
CDR3aa: CASRPTGFNQPQHF
CDR3nt: TGTGCCAGCAGGCCGACAGGGTTCAATCAGCCCCAGCATTTT

j_gene: TRBJ2-7
abundance: .
v_gene: TRBV28
d_gene: TRBD1
CDR3aa: CASSSTGTGGYEQYF
CDR3nt: TGTGCCAGCAGTTCCACCGGGACAGGGGGCTACGAGCAGTACTTC

j_gene: TRBJ1-2
abundance: .
v_gene: TRBV28
d_gene: .
CDR3aa: CASSLASLQGRNRYGYTF
CDR3nt: TGTGCCAGCAGTTTAGCCTCTCTACAGGGTCGGAATAGGTATGGCTACACCTTC

j_gene: TRBJ2-2
abundance: once
v_gene: TRBV28
d_gene: TRBD1
CDR3aa: CASSGQGAYTGELFF
CDR3nt: TGTGCCAGCAGCGGACAGGGGGCCTACACCGGGGAGCTGTTTTTT

j_gene: TRBJ2-2
abundance: .
v_gene: TRBV11-3
d_gene: TRBD2
CDR3aa: CASSPGGWKPPFAGTGELFF
CDR3nt: TGTGCCAGCAGCCCGGGGGGGTGGAAGCCACCATTCGCGGGGACCGGGGAGCTGTTTTTT

j_gene: TRBJ2-7
abundance: few
v_gene: TRBV4-1
d_gene: TRBD2
CDR3aa: CASSRDLFGEGGDEQYF
CDR3nt: TGCGCCAGCAGCCGAGACCTCTTCGGGGAGGGAGGAGACGAGCAGTACTTC

j_gene: TRBJ2-7
abundance: .
v_gene: TRBV6-1
d_gene: .
CDR3aa: CASSEEWGPTSYEQYF
CDR3nt: TGTGCCAGCAGTGAAGAGTGGGGGCCCACCTCCTACGAGCAGTACTTC